Described below is a single T cell receptor (beta chain) sequence and its context. These data belong to a study of shared clonotypes between healthy human individuals. Amplification in unsorted PBMC replicate PCRs started from about 320 ng DNA, which equals about 33,000 T cell genomes. This table comes from immunoSEQ multiplex PCR, and its TCRdb copy is limited to in-frame clones, with some not included. There are about 480,000 clones in the sample; 75% to 80% occur only once, and 9.5% to 15% lies in the top ten. The CDR3 is 14 residues long. With V trimmed by 3 bases and J by 2 bases, 4 bases remained unmatched. Per germline, CDR1 KGHSH and CDR2 LQKENI.

The gene calls are TRBV18 and TRBJ2-7, with 7 positions matching TRBD1. The source material was PBMCs. This clonotype was obtained from a woman in her thirties or forties in good health. Some clones in this sample may be carry-over from other donors' samples. For the CDR3, the DNA is TGTGCCAGCTCACCCGGGACAGAAGCCTACGAGCAGTACTTC. It codes for CASSPGTEAYEQYF.